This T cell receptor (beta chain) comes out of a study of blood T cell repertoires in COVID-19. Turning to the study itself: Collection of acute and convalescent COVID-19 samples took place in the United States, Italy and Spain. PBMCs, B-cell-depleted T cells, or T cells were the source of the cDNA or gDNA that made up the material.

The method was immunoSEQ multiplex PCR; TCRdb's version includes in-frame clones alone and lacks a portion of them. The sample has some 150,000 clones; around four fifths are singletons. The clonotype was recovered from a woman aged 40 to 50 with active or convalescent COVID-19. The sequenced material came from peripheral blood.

The CDR3 nucleotides are TGTGCCAGCAGTCACAGGTCTAACACTGAAGCTTTCTTT. Its translation is CASSHRSNTEAFF. The chain has TRBV6-2 or TRBV6-3 and TRBJ1-1; a weak D match, TRBD1 (5 bases). Germline V gives CDR1 MNHEY, CDR2 SVGEGT. V gave up 5 bases and J gave up 2 bases, with 9 bases separating them. This CDR3 has 13 amino acids.